This TCR beta chain stems from a study of blood T cell repertoires in COVID-19. In the study overall: COVID-19 samples collected from the United States, Italy and Spain covered acute and convalescent phases. PBMCs, B-cell-depleted T cells, or T cells were the source of the cDNA or gDNA that made up the material.

Authors' data handling: Nucleated cell counts were estimated from reference gene primer amplification. Sequencing was performed with immunoSEQ multiplex PCR; in TCRdb, only in-frame clones are kept and a portion is missing. V and J calls and clone size are those listed in that table; D and trimming were worked out from the DNA. Of fewer than 250,000 clones in the sample, 88% were seen once. Germline V gene data show CDR1 as WSHSY and CDR2 as SAAADI. With V trimmed by 8 bases and J by 0 bases, 2 bases remained unmatched. The CDR3 is made up of 14 amino acids. The chain uses TRBV10-2 and TRBJ2-3, with 10 bases aligning to TRBD1. This receptor was taken from a woman aged 60-75 years with acute or convalescent COVID-19. The specimen was peripheral blood. The CDR3 bases are TGCGCCAGCGGGACAGGGGCTAGCACAGATACGCAGTATTTT. This gives the protein CASGTGASTDTQYF.